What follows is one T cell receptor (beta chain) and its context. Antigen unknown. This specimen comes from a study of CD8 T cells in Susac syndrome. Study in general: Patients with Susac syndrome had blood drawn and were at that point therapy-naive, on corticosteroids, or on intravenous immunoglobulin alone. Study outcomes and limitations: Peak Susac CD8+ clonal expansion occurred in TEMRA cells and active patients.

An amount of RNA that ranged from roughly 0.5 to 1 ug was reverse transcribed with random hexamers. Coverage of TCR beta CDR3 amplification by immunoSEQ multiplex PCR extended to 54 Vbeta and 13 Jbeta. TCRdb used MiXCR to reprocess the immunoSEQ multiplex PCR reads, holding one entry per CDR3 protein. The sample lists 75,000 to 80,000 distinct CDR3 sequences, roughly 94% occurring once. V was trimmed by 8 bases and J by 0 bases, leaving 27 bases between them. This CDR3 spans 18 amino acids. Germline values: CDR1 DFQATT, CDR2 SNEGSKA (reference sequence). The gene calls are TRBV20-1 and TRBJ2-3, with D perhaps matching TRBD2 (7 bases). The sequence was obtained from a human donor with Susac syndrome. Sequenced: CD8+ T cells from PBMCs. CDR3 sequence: CSIPPSGDTSSSTDTQYF. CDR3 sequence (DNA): TGCAGTATTCCCCCAAGCGGGGACACCTCTTCTAGCACAGATACGCAGTATTTT.